This T cell receptor beta chain was identified during a study of technical replicates of blood from a handful of donors. The method was immunoSEQ multiplex PCR; TCRdb's version includes in-frame clones alone and lacks a portion of them. The repertoire has 80,000 to 95,000 clones, 96% of them found once; the top ten carry 0.3% to 0.35%. The J segment lost 8 bases and the V segment lost 0 bases, leaving 3 bases of the junction unmatched. The CDR3 loop spans 14 amino acids. CDR1 and CDR2 from the germline V gene are MGHRA and YSYEKL. The TCR comes from a human donor in good health. The sequencing input was T cells isolated from PBMCs. The gene calls are TRBV4-1 and TRBJ2-4, with 8 bases lining up with TRBD2. CDR3 loop: CASSQEGLVDIQYF. DNA for the CDR3: TGCGCCAGCAGCCAAGAGGGACTAGTAGACATTCAGTACTTC.